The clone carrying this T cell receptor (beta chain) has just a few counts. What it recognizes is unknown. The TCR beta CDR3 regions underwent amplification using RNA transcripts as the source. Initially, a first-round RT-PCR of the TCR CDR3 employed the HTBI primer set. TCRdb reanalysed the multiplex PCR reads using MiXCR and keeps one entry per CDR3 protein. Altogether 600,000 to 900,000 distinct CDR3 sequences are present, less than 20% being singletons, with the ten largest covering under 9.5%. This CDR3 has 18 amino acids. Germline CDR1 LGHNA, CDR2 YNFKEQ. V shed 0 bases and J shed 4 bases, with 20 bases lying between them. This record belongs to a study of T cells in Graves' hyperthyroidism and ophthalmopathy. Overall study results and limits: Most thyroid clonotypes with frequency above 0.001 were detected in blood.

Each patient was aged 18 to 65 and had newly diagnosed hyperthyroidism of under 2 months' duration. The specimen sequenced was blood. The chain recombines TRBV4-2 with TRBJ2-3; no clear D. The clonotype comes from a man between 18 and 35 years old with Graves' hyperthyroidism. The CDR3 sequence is CASSQELGVVPMADTQYF. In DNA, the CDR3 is TGTGCCAGCAGCCAAGAACTTGGTGTGGTTCCCATGGCAGATACGCAGTATTTT.